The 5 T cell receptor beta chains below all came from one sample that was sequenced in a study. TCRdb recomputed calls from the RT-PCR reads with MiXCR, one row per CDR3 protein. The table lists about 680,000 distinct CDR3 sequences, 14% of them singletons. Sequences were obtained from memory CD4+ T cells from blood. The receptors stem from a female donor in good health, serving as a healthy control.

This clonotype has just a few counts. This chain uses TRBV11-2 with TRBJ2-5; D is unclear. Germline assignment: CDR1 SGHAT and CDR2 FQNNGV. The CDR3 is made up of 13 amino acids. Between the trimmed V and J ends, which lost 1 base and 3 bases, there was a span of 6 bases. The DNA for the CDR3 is TGTGCCAGCAGCTTAGGAATGGAAGAGACCCAGTACTTC. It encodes CASSLGMEETQYF.

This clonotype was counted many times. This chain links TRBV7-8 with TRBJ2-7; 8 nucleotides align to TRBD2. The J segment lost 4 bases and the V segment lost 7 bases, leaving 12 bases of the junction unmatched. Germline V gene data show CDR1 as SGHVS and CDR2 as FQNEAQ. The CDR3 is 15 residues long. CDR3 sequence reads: CASKMRSGSMYEQYF. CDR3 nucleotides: TGTGCCAGCAAAATGAGGAGCGGGAGCATGTACGAGCAGTACTTC.

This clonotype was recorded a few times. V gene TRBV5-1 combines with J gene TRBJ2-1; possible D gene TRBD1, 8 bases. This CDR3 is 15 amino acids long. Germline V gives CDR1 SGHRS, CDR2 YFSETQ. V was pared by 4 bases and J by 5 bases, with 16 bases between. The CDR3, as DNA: TGCGCCAGCAGCGGGGGGGGACAGGTCAACAATGAGCAGTTCTTC. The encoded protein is CASSGGGQVNNEQFF.

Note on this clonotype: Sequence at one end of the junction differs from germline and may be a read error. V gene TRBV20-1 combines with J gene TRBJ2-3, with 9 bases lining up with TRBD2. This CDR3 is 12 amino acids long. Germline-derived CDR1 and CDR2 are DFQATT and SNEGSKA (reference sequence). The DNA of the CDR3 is TGCAGTGCCGGGACTAGCAGAGATACGCAGTATTTT. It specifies CSAGTSRDTQYF.

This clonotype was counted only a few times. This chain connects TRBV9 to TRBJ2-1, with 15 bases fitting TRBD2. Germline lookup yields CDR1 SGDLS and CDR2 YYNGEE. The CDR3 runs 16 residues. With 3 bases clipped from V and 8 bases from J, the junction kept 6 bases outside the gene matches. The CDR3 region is CASSATGTSGRYEQFF. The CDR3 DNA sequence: TGTGCCAGCAGCGCAACCGGGACTAGCGGGAGGTATGAGCAGTTCTTC.